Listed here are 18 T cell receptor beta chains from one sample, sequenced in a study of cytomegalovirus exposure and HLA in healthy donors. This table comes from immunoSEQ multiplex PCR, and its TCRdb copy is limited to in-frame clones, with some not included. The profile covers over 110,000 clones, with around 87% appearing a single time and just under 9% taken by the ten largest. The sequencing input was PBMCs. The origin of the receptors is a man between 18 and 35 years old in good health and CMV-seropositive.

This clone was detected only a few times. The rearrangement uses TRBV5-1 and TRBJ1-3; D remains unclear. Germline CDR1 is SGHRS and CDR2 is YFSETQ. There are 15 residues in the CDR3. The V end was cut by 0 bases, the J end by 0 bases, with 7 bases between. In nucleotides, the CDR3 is TGCGCCAGCAGCTTGGGGGCCCACTCTGGAAACACCATATATTTT. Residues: CASSLGAHSGNTIYF.

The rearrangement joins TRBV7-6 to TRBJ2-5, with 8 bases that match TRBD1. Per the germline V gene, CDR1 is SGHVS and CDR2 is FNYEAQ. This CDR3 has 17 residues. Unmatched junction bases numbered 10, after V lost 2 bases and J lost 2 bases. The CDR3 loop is CASSLYGGGTGQETQYF. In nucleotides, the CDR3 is TGTGCCAGCAGCTTATATGGGGGCGGGACAGGTCAAGAGACCCAGTACTTC.

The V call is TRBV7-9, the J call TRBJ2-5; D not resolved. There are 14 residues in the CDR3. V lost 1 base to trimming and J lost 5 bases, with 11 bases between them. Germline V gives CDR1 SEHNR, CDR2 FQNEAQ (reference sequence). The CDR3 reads CASSLVVVWETQYF. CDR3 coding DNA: TGTGCCAGCAGCTTAGTTGTAGTCTGGGAGACCCAGTACTTC.

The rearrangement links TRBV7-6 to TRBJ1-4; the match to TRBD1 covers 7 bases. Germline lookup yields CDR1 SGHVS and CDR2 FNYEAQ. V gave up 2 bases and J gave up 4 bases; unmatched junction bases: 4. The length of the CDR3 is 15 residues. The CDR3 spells CASSLSRDSNEKLFF. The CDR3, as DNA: TGTGCCAGCAGCTTATCTCGGGACAGTAATGAAAAACTGTTTTTT.

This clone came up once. DNA of the CDR3: TGCGCCAGCAGACTGAGCACAGATACGCAGTATTTT. It encodes CASRLSTDTQYF. The gene calls are TRBV10-2 and TRBJ2-3; D remains ambiguous. The CDR3 is made up of 12 amino acids. Deletions cut 6 bases from V and 0 bases from J, with 4 bases between. The germline V gene encodes CDR1 WSHSY and CDR2 SAAADI.

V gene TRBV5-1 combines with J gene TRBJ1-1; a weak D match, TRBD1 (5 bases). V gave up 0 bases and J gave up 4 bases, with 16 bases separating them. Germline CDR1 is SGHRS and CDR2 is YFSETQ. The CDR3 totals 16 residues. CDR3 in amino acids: CASSLVSTGTGTEAFF. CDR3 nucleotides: TGCGCCAGCAGCTTGGTTTCTACAGGAACGGGCACTGAAGCTTTCTTT.

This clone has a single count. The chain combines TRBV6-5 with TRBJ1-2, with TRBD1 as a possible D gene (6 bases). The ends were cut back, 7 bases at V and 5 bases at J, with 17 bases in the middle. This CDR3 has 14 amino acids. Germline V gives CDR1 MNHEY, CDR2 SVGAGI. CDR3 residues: CASNPTGGRYGYTF. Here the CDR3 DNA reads TGTGCCAGCAACCCAACGGGGGGCCGGTATGGCTACACCTTC.

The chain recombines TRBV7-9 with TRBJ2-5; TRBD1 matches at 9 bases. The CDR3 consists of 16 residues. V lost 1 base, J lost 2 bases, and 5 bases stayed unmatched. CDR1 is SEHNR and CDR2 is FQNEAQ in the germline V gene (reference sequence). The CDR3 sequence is CASSLVGQGRQETQYF. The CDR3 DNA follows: TGTGCCAGCAGCTTAGTTGGACAGGGGCGTCAAGAGACCCAGTACTTC.

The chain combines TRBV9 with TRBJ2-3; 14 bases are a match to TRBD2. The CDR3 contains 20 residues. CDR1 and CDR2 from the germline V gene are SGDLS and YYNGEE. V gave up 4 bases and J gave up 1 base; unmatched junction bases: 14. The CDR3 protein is CASSPQPRPGLAGGTDTQYF. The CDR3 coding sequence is TGTGCCAGCAGCCCCCAACCCCGCCCGGGACTAGCGGGGGGCACAGATACGCAGTATTTT.

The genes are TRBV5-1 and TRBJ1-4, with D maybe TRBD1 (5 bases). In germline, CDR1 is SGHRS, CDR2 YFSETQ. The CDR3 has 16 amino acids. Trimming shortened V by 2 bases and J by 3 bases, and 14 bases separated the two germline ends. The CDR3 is CASSLGGAAANEKLFF. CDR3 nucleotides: TGCGCCAGCAGCTTAGGCGGGGCTGCGGCTAATGAAAAACTGTTTTTT.

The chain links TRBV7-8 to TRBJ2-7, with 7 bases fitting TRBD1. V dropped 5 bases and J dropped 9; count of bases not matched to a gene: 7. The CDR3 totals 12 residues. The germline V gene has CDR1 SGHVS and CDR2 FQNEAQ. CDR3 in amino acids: CASSGTGDGQYF. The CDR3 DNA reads TGTGCCAGCAGCGGTACAGGGGATGGGCAGTACTTC.

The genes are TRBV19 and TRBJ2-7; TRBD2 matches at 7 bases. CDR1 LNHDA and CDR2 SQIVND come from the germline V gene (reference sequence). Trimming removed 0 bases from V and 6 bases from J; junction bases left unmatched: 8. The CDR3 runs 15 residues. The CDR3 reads CASSIDPGLSSEQYF. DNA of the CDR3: TGTGCCAGTAGTATAGATCCGGGACTATCAAGCGAGCAGTACTTC.

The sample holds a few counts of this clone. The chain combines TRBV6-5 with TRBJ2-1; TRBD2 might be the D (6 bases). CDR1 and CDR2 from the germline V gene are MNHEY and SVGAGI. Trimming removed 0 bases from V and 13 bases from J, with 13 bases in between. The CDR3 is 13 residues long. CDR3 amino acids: CASSYSSTGGQFF. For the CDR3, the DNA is TGTGCCAGCAGTTACTCGTCCACCGGGGGACAGTTCTTC.

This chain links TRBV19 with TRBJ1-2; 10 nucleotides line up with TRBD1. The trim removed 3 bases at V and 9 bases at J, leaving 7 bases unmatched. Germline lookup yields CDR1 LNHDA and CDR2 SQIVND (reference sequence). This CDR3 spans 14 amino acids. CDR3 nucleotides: TGTGCCAGTAGTATTAATCCGGGACAGGGGAGCTACACCTTC. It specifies CASSINPGQGSYTF.

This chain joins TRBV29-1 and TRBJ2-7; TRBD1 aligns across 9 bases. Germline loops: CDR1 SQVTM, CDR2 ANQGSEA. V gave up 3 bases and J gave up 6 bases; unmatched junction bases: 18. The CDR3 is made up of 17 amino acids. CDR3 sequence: CSVEIGQGLLNPGEQYF. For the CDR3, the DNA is TGCAGCGTTGAGATAGGACAGGGGCTTTTGAATCCGGGCGAGCAGTACTTC.

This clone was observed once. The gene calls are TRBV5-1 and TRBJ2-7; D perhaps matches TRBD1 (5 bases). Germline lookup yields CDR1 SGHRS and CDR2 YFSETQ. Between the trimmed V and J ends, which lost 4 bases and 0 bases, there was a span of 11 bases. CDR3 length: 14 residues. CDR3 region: CASSPQDTSYEQYF. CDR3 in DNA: TGCGCCAGCAGCCCCCAGGACACCTCCTACGAGCAGTACTTC.

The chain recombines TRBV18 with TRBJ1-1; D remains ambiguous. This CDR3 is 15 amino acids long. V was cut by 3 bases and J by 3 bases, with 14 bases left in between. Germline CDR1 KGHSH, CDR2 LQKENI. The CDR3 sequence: CASSPFGSRDTEAFF. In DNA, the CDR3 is TGTGCCAGCTCACCGTTTGGGAGTAGGGACACTGAAGCTTTCTTT.

CDR3 bases: TGTGCCAGCAGTTTAAGGCAGGGATATGAGCAGTTCTTC. Translation: CASSLRQGYEQFF. The chain employs TRBV27 and TRBJ2-1, with a possible D match to TRBD1 (5 bases). Looked up from germline, CDR1 is MNHEY and CDR2 is SMNVEV (reference sequence). The CDR3 spans 13 residues. V was cut by 2 bases and J by 8 bases, with 10 bases left in between.